Following are 31 T cell receptor beta chains from one sample sequenced in a study of cytomegalovirus exposure and HLA in healthy donors. Libraries were prepared by immunoSEQ multiplex PCR; TCRdb keeps only in-frame clonotypes and omits some of them. The data show over 110,000 clones, with about 83% seen just once and roughly 1.4% held by the top ten. The sample consisted of PBMCs. Receptors were obtained from a woman in her twenties or thirties in good health and CMV-seronegative.

This clone came up a few times. The chain joins TRBV19 to TRBJ1-5; 8 positions match TRBD1. V trimming: 2 bases; J trimming: 7 bases; junction bases outside the gene matches: 10. The germline V gene has CDR1 LNHDA and CDR2 SQIVND (reference sequence). The CDR3 is 16 amino acids. The CDR3 protein is CASSIQGAVSGQPQHF. The CDR3 nucleotides are TGTGCCAGTAGTATACAGGGGGCGGTCTCTGGGCAGCCCCAGCATTTT.

This clone was found once. The chain couples TRBV6-6 to TRBJ2-2; TRBD2 might be the D (5 bases). V lost 6 bases and J lost 11, with 13 bases in between. The V gene's germline CDR1 is MNHNY and CDR2 SVGAGI (reference sequence). CDR3 length: 12 amino acids. DNA of the CDR3: TGTGCCAGCAGCGGACTGTTCCGCGAGCTGTTTTTT. This gives the protein CASSGLFRELFF.

The chain recombines TRBV10-3 with TRBJ1-2; D is perhaps TRBD1 (5 bases). The CDR3 consists of 14 residues. The ends were cut back, 5 bases at V and 6 bases at J, with 16 bases in the middle. Germline V gene sequence: CDR1 ENHRY, CDR2 SYGVKD. This chain's CDR3 is CAISQQGDTDGYTF. In DNA form, the CDR3 reads TGTGCCATCAGTCAGCAGGGTGATACGGATGGCTACACCTTC.

The chain carries TRBV19 and TRBJ1-5, with D perhaps TRBD1 (6 bases). The CDR3 consists of 14 residues. Trimming left V 6 bases short and J 2 bases short, with 11 bases between. Per germline, CDR1 LNHDA and CDR2 SQIVND (reference sequence). DNA of the CDR3: TGTGCCAGTAGGAGGGGGGGCGGCAATCAGCCCCAGCATTTT. It encodes CASRRGGGNQPQHF.

The chain is built from TRBV10-3 and TRBJ1-4, with no clear D. Germline lookup yields CDR1 ENHRY and CDR2 SYGVKD. The V end lost 3 bases, the J end lost 8 bases, and 7 bases lay between the germline ends. The CDR3 has 12 amino acids. DNA for the CDR3: TGTGCCATCAGTGACGGTACGGAAAAACTGTTTTTT. As protein: CAISDGTEKLFF.

The chain employs TRBV7-2 and TRBJ2-3; 7 nucleotides align to TRBD2. The CDR3 loop spans 12 amino acids. Unmatched junction bases numbered 1, after V lost 2 bases and J lost 8 bases. Germline V gene sequence: CDR1 SGHTA, CDR2 FQGNSA. The DNA of the CDR3 is TGTGCCAGCAGCTTATCGGGGGGTACGCAGTATTTT. Protein sequence: CASSLSGGTQYF.

This chain uses TRBV5-1 with TRBJ2-5; tentatively, D is TRBD1 (6 bases). CDR3 size: 14 residues. Germline V CDR1 and CDR2: SGHRS, YFSETQ. The V end lost 4 bases, the J end lost 5 bases, and 15 bases lay between the germline ends. CDR3 loop: CASSRVDSGETQYF. In DNA, the CDR3 is TGCGCCAGCAGCCGAGTGGACAGCGGTGAGACCCAGTACTTC.

This rearrangement joins TRBV7-9 to TRBJ1-1; 9 bases agree with TRBD1. CDR1 SEHNR and CDR2 FQNEAQ come from the germline V gene (reference sequence). The CDR3 spans 18 residues. Trimming took 0 bases from V and 4 from J; bases not matched to a gene: 12. CDR3 loop: CASSLARIRDRVSTEAFF. CDR3 sequence (DNA): TGTGCCAGCAGCTTAGCGCGAATCCGGGACAGGGTTTCCACTGAAGCTTTCTTT.

V usage is TRBV5-1 and J usage is TRBJ2-7; D remains unclear. Trimming stripped 1 base from V and 4 bases from J, with 9 bases between. From germline, CDR1 is SGHRS and CDR2 YFSETQ. This CDR3 region has 13 residues. CDR3 nucleotides: TGCGCCAGCAGCTTGTTACAGACATACGAGCAGTACTTC. It is translated as CASSLLQTYEQYF.

This clone was picked up a small number of times. The V and J genes are TRBV4-1 and TRBJ1-2; tentative D call: TRBD1 (6 bases). CDR1 and CDR2 from the germline V gene are MGHRA and YSYEKL. The CDR3 is made up of 14 amino acids. The germline V and J ends were trimmed by 1 base and 4 bases, with 10 bases remaining between them. CDR3 DNA sequence: TGCGCCAGCAGCCAAGCCGGGGGGCCCTATGGCTACACCTTC. Translating gives CASSQAGGPYGYTF.

The chain is built from TRBV7-3 and TRBJ2-5, with TRBD1 as a possible D gene (6 bases). V dropped 5 bases and J dropped 3 bases, with 10 bases sitting between them. Germline V gene lookup returns CDR1 SGHTA and CDR2 FQGTGA. The CDR3 is 13 amino acids. CDR3 DNA sequence: TGTGCCAGCAGCGAAGGGGGAGAAGAGACCCAGTACTTC. The encoded protein is CASSEGGEETQYF.

The V gene is TRBV4-1, the J gene TRBJ1-5; D may be TRBD1 (6 bases). CDR1 is MGHRA and CDR2 is YSYEKL in the germline V gene. The germline V and J ends were trimmed by 1 base and 2 bases, with 12 bases remaining between them. This CDR3 contains 16 residues. The CDR3 nucleotides read TGCGCCAGCAGCCAAGTTACAGGGTCTGGCAATCAGCCCCAGCATTTT. Its protein is CASSQVTGSGNQPQHF.

This clone was found once. This chain uses TRBV5-1 with TRBJ2-3; D possibly corresponds to TRBD2 (6 bases). V dropped 2 bases and J dropped 0 bases, with 10 bases sitting between them. This CDR3 contains 15 residues. The V gene's germline CDR1 is SGHRS and CDR2 YFSETQ. The CDR3 spells CASSFTGTSTDTQYF. CDR3 coding DNA: TGCGCCAGCAGCTTTACTGGGACTAGCACAGATACGCAGTATTTT.

This chain uses TRBV2 with TRBJ1-1; possibly TRBD1 for D (6 bases). The CDR3 runs to 13 residues. Germline CDR1 is SNHLY and CDR2 is FYNNEI. Deletions cut 2 bases from V and 5 bases from J, with 9 bases between. The CDR3 spells CASSEMGATEAFF. CDR3 DNA: TGTGCCAGCAGTGAAATGGGGGCAACTGAAGCTTTCTTT.

This clone has ten or more counts. V gene TRBV5-1 combines with J gene TRBJ1-5; tentative D call: TRBD1 (5 bases). CDR1 SGHRS and CDR2 YFSETQ come from the germline V gene. This CDR3 comprises 16 residues. V lost 0 bases and J lost 0, with 10 bases in between. CDR3 loop: CASSLDGGNSNQPQHF. In nucleotides, the CDR3 is TGCGCCAGCAGCTTGGATGGGGGGAATAGCAATCAGCCCCAGCATTTT.

The rearrangement uses TRBV5-6 and TRBJ1-5; TRBD1 matches 7 bases. J lost 11 bases, V lost 3 bases, and 11 bases had no gene match. CDR1 and CDR2 from the germline V gene are SGHDT and YYEEEE. The CDR3 is 14 amino acids. The CDR3 protein is CASSSGDSLLSQHF. CDR3 nucleotides: TGTGCCAGCAGCTCGGGGGACAGCCTCTTATCCCAGCATTTT.

This clone has more than one count but fewer than ten. CDR3: CASSYGQYGHNEQFF. The DNA of the CDR3 is TGTGCCAGCAGTTACGGGCAGTACGGCCACAATGAGCAGTTCTTC. The chain carries TRBV6-5 and TRBJ2-1; D remains unclear. Trimming cost V 2 bases and J 5 bases, with 13 bases left between them. The germline V gene encodes CDR1 MNHEY and CDR2 SVGAGI. This CDR3 has 15 amino acids.

The chain recombines TRBV18 with TRBJ2-7; possible D gene TRBD1, 6 bases. CDR3 length: 13 amino acids. CDR1 is KGHSH, CDR2 LQKENI, per germline. Trimming took off 3 bases at V and 6 bases at J, with 12 bases between the two ends. For the CDR3, the DNA is TGTGCCAGCTCACCCAACAGGGAGTCCGAGCAGTACTTC. Its translation is CASSPNRESEQYF.

The chain carries TRBV7-8 and TRBJ2-7, with D maybe TRBD1 (5 bases). Germline-derived CDR1 and CDR2 are SGHVS and FQNEAQ. The CDR3 spans 15 residues. Deletions cut 2 bases from V and 2 bases from J, with 13 bases between. In DNA form, the CDR3 reads TGTGCCAGCAGCTTATTCCGACAGCGACCCTACGAGCAGTACTTC. Amino acid sequence: CASSLFRQRPYEQYF.

This clone was seen a handful of times. The chain carries TRBV7-2 and TRBJ1-5; D not certain. Trimming took off 6 bases at V and 3 bases at J, with 15 bases between the two ends. The CDR3 is 15 amino acids. Germline V gives CDR1 SGHTA, CDR2 FQGNSA. In DNA, the CDR3 is TGTGCCAGCAGGAGAGGCTCCTCTCCCAATCAGCCCCAGCATTTT. This gives the protein CASRRGSSPNQPQHF.

The chain is built from TRBV4-1 and TRBJ1-2, with 7 bases that match TRBD1. Per the germline V gene, CDR1 is MGHRA and CDR2 is YSYEKL. This CDR3 comprises 12 residues. V shed 4 bases and J 7 bases; nucleotides not matched to a gene: 3. Here the CDR3 reads CASSPQGGGYTF. DNA of the CDR3: TGCGCCAGCAGCCCTCAGGGGGGTGGCTACACCTTC.

The chain has TRBV28 and TRBJ2-7; D may be TRBD1 (6 bases). The CDR3 totals 13 residues. Germline lookup yields CDR1 MDHEN and CDR2 SYDVKM. Deletions cut 5 bases from V and 5 bases from J, with 13 bases between. CDR3 bases: TGTGCCAGCAGTCGGACAGCCCCGAACGAGCAGTACTTC. Translating it yields CASSRTAPNEQYF. Using reference TRBV28 and TRBJ2-7 for the parts outside the CDR3, the full variable domain is DVKVTQSSRYLVKRTGEKVFLECVQDMDHENMFWYRQDPGLGLRLIYFSYDVKMKEKGDIPEGYSVSREKKERFSLILESASTNQTSMYLCASSRTAPNEQYFGPGTRLTVT.

This clone was detected once. The gene calls are TRBV29-1 and TRBJ1-2; TRBD1 matches 8 bases. This CDR3 region has 13 residues. V trimming: 6 bases; J trimming: 2 bases; junction bases outside the gene matches: 5. Germline V CDR1 and CDR2: SQVTM, ANQGSEA. The CDR3 reads CSVKRQGNYGYTF. CDR3 nucleotides: TGCAGCGTAAAACGACAGGGGAACTATGGCTACACCTTC.

The rearrangement links TRBV6-1 to TRBJ2-7; D is undetermined. V was pared by 5 bases and J by 0 bases, with 14 bases between. Germline values: CDR1 MNHNS, CDR2 SASEGT. The CDR3 runs to 15 residues. As DNA, the CDR3 is TGTGCCAGCAGTCACGAGCTGGGCCGCTCCTACGAGCAGTACTTC. Residues: CASSHELGRSYEQYF.

V and J are TRBV30 and TRBJ1-5, with a tentative D call TRBD1 (6 bases). The CDR3 runs 13 residues. Per the germline V gene, CDR1 is GTSNPN and CDR2 is SVGIG (reference sequence). The V gene lost 3 bases and the J gene lost 3 bases, with 9 bases spanning the gap. Here the CDR3 reads CAWSAGANQPQHF. Written as DNA, the CDR3 is TGTGCCTGGAGCGCAGGGGCCAATCAGCCCCAGCATTTT. Drawing the rest from reference TRBV30 and TRBJ1-5, the complete variable domain is SQTIHQWPATLVQPVGSPLSLECTVEGTSNPNLYWYRQAAGRGLQLLFYSVGIGQISSEVPQNLSASRPQDRQFILSSKKLLLSDSGFYLCAWSAGANQPQHFGDGTRLSIL.

This clone was counted between two and nine times. As DNA, the CDR3 is TGTGCCAGCAGCACCACAGGGCTAGAGACCCAGTACTTC. It encodes CASSTTGLETQYF. The chain employs TRBV7-9 and TRBJ2-5, with D maybe TRBD1 (6 bases). With 5 bases removed from V and 4 bases from J, the gap between germline ends came to 11 bases. CDR1 SEHNR and CDR2 FQNEAQ come from the germline V gene (reference sequence). The CDR3 sequence is 13 residues long.

DNA for the CDR3: TGTGCCAGCAGCTCCGGACAGGTCAGCAATCAGCCCCAGCATTTT. Translating it yields CASSSGQVSNQPQHF. The J gene is TRBJ1-5, the V gene TRBV6-5; 7 positions match TRBD1. The CDR3 extends over 15 amino acids. Germline V CDR1 and CDR2: MNHEY, SVGAGI. With 6 bases clipped from V and 1 base from J, the junction kept 6 bases outside the gene matches.

The chain has TRBV2 and TRBJ1-1; D is uncertain. This CDR3 has 14 residues. Germline CDR1 and CDR2: SNHLY and FYNNEI. The V and J ends lost 4 bases and 1 base respectively, with 10 bases between them. The CDR3 loop is CASSGARKNTEAFF. CDR3 DNA sequence: TGTGCCAGCAGTGGGGCCAGGAAGAACACTGAAGCTTTCTTT. The complete variable domain, with remaining parts taken from reference TRBV2 and TRBJ1-1, reads EPEVTQTPSHQVTQMGQEVILRCVPISNHLYFYWYRQILGQKVEFLVSFYNNEISEKSEIFDDQFSVERPDGSNFTLKIRSTKLEDSAMYFCASSGARKNTEAFFGQGTRLTVV.

Remarks on this clone: The germline gene is not matched at one end of the junction; a read error may be the cause. The rearrangement joins TRBV28 to TRBJ1-5; D is unresolved. The germline gives CDR1 MDHEN, CDR2 SYDVKM. The CDR3 runs to 13 residues. CDR3 residues: CPSWQSSNQPQHF. The DNA of the CDR3 is TGCCCGTCGTGGCAGTCGAGCAATCAGCCCCAGCATTTT.

The CDR3 nucleotides are TGTGCCAGCAGCTTAGACAGGGGCTATGGCTACACCTTC. It codes for CASSLDRGYGYTF. This chain joins TRBV7-2 and TRBJ1-2; 7 nucleotides line up with TRBD1. Germline V gene data show CDR1 as SGHTA and CDR2 as FQGNSA. This CDR3 region has 13 residues. V dropped 1 base and J dropped 4; count of bases not matched to a gene: 0.

This chain uses TRBV5-1 with TRBJ1-2; the D gene is possibly TRBD1 (6 bases). Germline V gene lookup returns CDR1 SGHRS and CDR2 YFSETQ. The ends were cut back, 0 bases at V and 4 bases at J, with 13 bases in the middle. The CDR3 sequence is 15 residues long. CDR3 DNA sequence: TGCGCCAGCAGCTTGGGGCCCTCGGACAGCTATGGCTACACCTTC. Amino acid sequence: CASSLGPSDSYGYTF.